This TCR beta chain stems from a study of blood T cell repertoires in COVID-19. All enrollees were about 18 to 89 years old and from 20 to 25 US areas. Method: immunoSEQ multiplex PCR; TCRdb's copy keeps in-frame clones and lacks some. There are under 250,000 clones in the sample; about nine tenths occur only once, and just over 2.5% lies in the top ten. Trimming left V 0 bases short and J 6 bases short, with 11 bases between. From germline, CDR1 is SGHTA and CDR2 FQGNSA. The CDR3 contains 14 residues. Specimen: PBMCs or T cells enriched from blood (not recorded which). The clonotype was recovered from a woman in her 30s with acute COVID-19. This chain joins TRBV7-2 and TRBJ2-5, with D perhaps matching TRBD1 (6 bases). CDR3 residues: CASSLAGTRKTQYF. DNA for the CDR3: TGTGCCAGCAGCTTAGCAGGGACACGGAAGACCCAGTACTTC.